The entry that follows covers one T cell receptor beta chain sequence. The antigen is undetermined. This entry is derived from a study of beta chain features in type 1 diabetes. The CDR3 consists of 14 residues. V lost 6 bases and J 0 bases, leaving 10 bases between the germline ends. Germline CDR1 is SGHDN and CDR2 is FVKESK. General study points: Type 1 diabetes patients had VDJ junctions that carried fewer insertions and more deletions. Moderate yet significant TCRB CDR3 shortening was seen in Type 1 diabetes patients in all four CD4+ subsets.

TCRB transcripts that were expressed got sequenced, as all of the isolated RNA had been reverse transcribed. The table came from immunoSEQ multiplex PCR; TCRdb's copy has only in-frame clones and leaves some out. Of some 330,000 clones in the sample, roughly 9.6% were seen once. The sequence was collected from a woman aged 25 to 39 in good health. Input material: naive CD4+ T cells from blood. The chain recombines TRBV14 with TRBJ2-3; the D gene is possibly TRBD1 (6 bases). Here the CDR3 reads CASRATGSTDTQYF. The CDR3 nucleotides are TGTGCCAGCAGAGCAACAGGGAGCACAGATACGCAGTATTTT.